Below are 14 T cell receptor beta chains sequenced from a single sample in a study of Tregs in tolerant kidney transplant recipients. Clones were read by immunoSEQ multiplex PCR, and TCRdb kept only the in-frame ones, dropping some. The repertoire holds approximately 82,000 clones, roughly 93% seen once, with more than 1.5% in the top ten. Mixed chimerism was transient after nonmyeloablative marrow transplants from related graft donors. The starting material was CD4+ T cells from blood (PBMCs), obtained 12 months after the transplant. The receptor set was obtained from a human patient who received a combined kidney and bone marrow transplant. A subset of T cells may come from the graft donor.

This clone was found once. The J gene is TRBJ2-6, the V gene TRBV6-5; D gene unclear. Trimming took 2 bases from V and 0 from J, leaving 5 bases between them. The CDR3 is 15 residues long. The germline V gene encodes CDR1 MNHEY and CDR2 SVGAGI. CDR3 amino acids: CASSYAYSGANVLTF. The DNA of the CDR3 is TGTGCCAGCAGTTACGCCTACTCTGGGGCCAACGTCCTGACTTTC.

The rearrangement joins TRBV6-1 to TRBJ2-7; tentatively, D is TRBD2 (7 bases). CDR3 size: 16 residues. Germline V gene sequence: CDR1 MNHNS, CDR2 SASEGT. Between the trimmed V and J ends, which lost 4 bases and 4 bases, there was a span of 20 bases. CDR3 amino acids: CASSVAGAGVRYEQYF. In DNA form, the CDR3 reads TGTGCCAGCAGTGTTGCAGGGGCGGGAGTGAGGTACGAGCAGTACTTC.

This rearrangement joins TRBV30 to TRBJ2-7; 8 bases fit TRBD1. The CDR3 totals 14 residues. The ends lost 1 base at V and 6 bases at J; junction bases unmatched: 8. CDR1 is GTSNPN and CDR2 is SVGIG in the germline V gene (reference sequence). The DNA for the CDR3 is TGTGCCTGGAGTGCGGACAGGGTTTTGGGCGAGCAGTACTTC. Its protein is CAWSADRVLGEQYF.

The chain is built from TRBV4-3 and TRBJ2-1; 9 bases are a match to TRBD2. V was pared by 4 bases and J by 1 base, with 11 bases of the junction left unmatched. CDR3 length: 18 residues. Looked up from germline, CDR1 is LGHNA and CDR2 is YSLEER. The CDR3 protein is CASSRGARLAASYNEQFF. For the CDR3, the DNA is TGCGCCAGCAGCCGGGGGGCGAGACTAGCGGCTTCCTACAATGAGCAGTTCTTC.

V gene TRBV4-2 combines with J gene TRBJ2-3, with D possibly being TRBD1 (5 bases). V lost 1 base and J 3 bases, leaving 11 bases between the germline ends. Germline CDR1 and CDR2: LGHNA and YNFKEQ. This CDR3 is 15 amino acids long. The CDR3 here is CASSQGAGWTDTQYF. Here the CDR3 DNA reads TGTGCCAGCAGCCAAGGGGCAGGGTGGACAGATACGCAGTATTTT.

This chain links TRBV11-3 with TRBJ2-7; D remains ambiguous. The germline gives CDR1 SGHNT, CDR2 YENEEA. V was shortened by 2 bases and J by 0 bases, with 5 bases between the two germline ends. The CDR3 totals 13 residues. CDR3 DNA: TGTGCCAGCAGCTTATCCAGCTCCTACGAGCAGTACTTC. Protein sequence: CASSLSSSYEQYF. The whole variable domain, remainder taken from reference TRBV11-3 and TRBJ2-7, is EAGVVQSPRYKIIEKKQPVAFWCNPISGHNTLYWYLQNLGQGPELLIRYENEEAVDDSQLPKDRFSAERLKGVDSTLKIQPAELGDSAVYLCASSLSSSYEQYFGPGTRLTVT.

DNA of the CDR3: TGTGCCTGGAGCCGAGGAGCGTCCAACACTGAAGCTTTCTTT. It is translated as CAWSRGASNTEAFF. The chain couples TRBV30 to TRBJ1-1; D is unresolved. The CDR3 consists of 14 residues. With 3 bases removed from V and 2 bases from J, the gap between germline ends came to 13 bases. Per germline, CDR1 GTSNPN and CDR2 SVGIG (reference sequence).

V and J are TRBV7-9 and TRBJ1-5, with D uncertain. The V and J ends lost 5 bases and 5 bases respectively, with 7 bases between them. Looked up from germline, CDR1 is SEHNR and CDR2 is FQNEAQ (reference sequence). This CDR3 is built from 12 residues. Here the CDR3 DNA reads TGTGCCAGCAGCCGGTTAGATCAGCCCCAGCATTTT. Its protein product is CASSRLDQPQHF.

The chain carries TRBV5-4 and TRBJ1-1, with 7 bases that match TRBD1. CDR3 size: 13 residues. V was clipped by 4 bases and J by 8 bases; unmatched bases: 8. Germline values: CDR1 SGHNT, CDR2 YYREEE (reference sequence). The CDR3 is CASSPDHRGEAFF. CDR3 coding DNA: TGTGCCAGCAGCCCAGATCACAGGGGCGAAGCTTTCTTT.

This chain joins TRBV7-2 and TRBJ2-3, with D maybe TRBD1 (7 bases). The CDR3 runs to 15 residues. The germline gives CDR1 SGHTA, CDR2 FQGNSA. V was clipped by 2 bases and J by 0 bases, with 9 bases between them. This CDR3 is CASSLQGGSTDTQYF. DNA of the CDR3: TGTGCCAGCAGCTTACAGGGGGGTAGCACAGATACGCAGTATTTT. Drawing the rest from reference TRBV7-2 and TRBJ2-3, the complete variable domain is GAGVSQSPSNKVTEKGKDVELRCDPISGHTALYWYRQSLGQGLEFLIYFQGNSAPDKSGLPSDRFSAERTGGSVSTLTIQRTQQEDSAVYLCASSLQGGSTDTQYFGPGTRLTVL.

The J gene is TRBJ1-1, the V gene TRBV9; 7 bases align to TRBD1. The germline V gene encodes CDR1 SGDLS and CDR2 YYNGEE. The CDR3 loop spans 15 amino acids. V lost 3 bases and J lost 5; bases outside the gene matches: 10. The CDR3 loop is CASSATQGRGTEAFF. CDR3 DNA: TGTGCCAGCAGCGCCACACAGGGGAGAGGTACTGAAGCTTTCTTT.

This clone was observed a single time. The chain employs TRBV7-9 and TRBJ1-6; D not resolved. The CDR3 has 11 amino acids. V gave up 5 bases and J gave up 15 bases, with 11 bases separating them. The V gene's germline CDR1 is SEHNR and CDR2 FQNEAQ (reference sequence). The CDR3, as DNA: TGTGCCAGCAGCCGAGAGCTGTTCCTCCACTTT. This codes for CASSRELFLHF.

V usage is TRBV4-1 and J usage is TRBJ1-1; no firm D call. CDR3 length equals 15 residues. V was clipped by 1 base and J by 4 bases, with 13 bases between them. Germline CDR1 and CDR2: MGHRA and YSYEKL. CDR3 residues: CASSQGGGRSTEAFF. The CDR3 DNA reads as TGCGCCAGCAGCCAAGGTGGAGGGAGGAGCACTGAAGCTTTCTTT.

The chain has TRBV7-9 and TRBJ1-4; D uncertain. The germline V gene encodes CDR1 SEHNR and CDR2 FQNEAQ (reference sequence). Trimming removed 0 bases at V and 5 bases at J, with 10 bases between. The CDR3 is 15 residues long. This chain's CDR3 is CASSLAAGRNEKLFF. CDR3 sequence (DNA): TGTGCCAGCAGCTTAGCGGCGGGCAGGAATGAAAAACTGTTTTTT.